Detailed here is one T cell receptor (beta chain). The clone's antigen remains unknown. No quality values exist for individual bases; no much larger clone is one base distant. TCR beta repertoires were profiled from peripheral blood of about a dozen young patients with multiple sclerosis to demonstrate the VDJtools post-analysis software. Multiple sclerosis patients were children and adolescents aged about 6 to 16 years. These data belong to a study of post-analysis software for immune sequencing data (dated by TCRdb to between 2014 and 2017). Broadly, across the study: Relapsing-remitting, secondary progressive and progressive-relapsing multiple sclerosis were recorded as disease courses, and subtype annotation was lacking for some patients. A subset of samples was prepared in parallel using single-end sample barcoding, then pooled and co-amplified after Illumina adapter ligation. Patient repertoires were compared against about twelve previously published healthy control repertoires from donors aged roughly 6 to 26 years.

The germline V gene provides CDR1 MNHEY and CDR2 SVGAGI. A distance of 10 bases separates the germline ends of V and J, which lose 0 bases and 8 bases respectively. The CDR3 spans 14 residues, from the cysteine through the phenylalanine. The kept DNA is CDR3 alone, 42 bases in frame from the first base. Findings and caveats that apply to the study as a whole: Significantly higher frequencies in patients than in controls were found for roughly 5 TRBV segments, including TRBV5-6, TRBV5-1 and TRBV20-1. Significantly lower normalized Chao1 diversity was found in multiple sclerosis patients than in controls, suggesting substantial peripheral T-cell clonal expansion. The control group was slightly older than the multiple sclerosis patient group. Direct clustering with F measure showed strong co-clustering of samples prepared in the same batch, prompting a batch-effect correction.

The library was generated by PCR. For sequencing, an Illumina HiSeq 2500 was employed. To reduce PCR and sequencing biases, unique molecular identifiers were built into the TCR beta cDNA libraries. Per 1 to 10 million input T cells, roughly 0.5 million cDNA molecules were obtained, such that each molecule approximated one T cell. The patient libraries were prepared and sequenced with the same protocol used for the earlier healthy control dataset. Within a given batch, samples were prepared together, multiplexed and sequenced on the same HiSeq lane. On the study's bioinformatics: Raw barcoded reads were processed with MIGEC, and single-read molecular identifier groups were discarded before consensus assembly and CDR3 extraction. Clonotype tables were post-analysed with VDJtools, normalizing diversity by down-sampling all datasets to the smallest sample size. To correct batch-related cross-sample contamination, repertoire overlap clustering matched CDR3 amino acid sequences but not nucleotide sequences. TCRdb applied fastp at Q25 and MiXCR to the public reads, then kept only in-frame beta chains. Rows merge per CDR3 protein into single entries with the most common DNA and genes. The authors' filters were not applied to this entry. This sample holds over 300,000 distinct CDR3 sequences; about a third were observed only once. The ten largest clones take up 10% to 15% of the sample.

The chain is encoded by TRBV6-5 joined to TRBJ1-4; a tentative D call is TRBD1 (5 bases match). The specimen sequenced was blood. The sequence was obtained from a girl aged 10 to 17 with multiple sclerosis. The nucleotide sequence is TGTGCCAGCAGTTACTCACTGGGGGGGGAAAAACTGTTTTTT. This is translated as CASSYSLGGEKLFF.